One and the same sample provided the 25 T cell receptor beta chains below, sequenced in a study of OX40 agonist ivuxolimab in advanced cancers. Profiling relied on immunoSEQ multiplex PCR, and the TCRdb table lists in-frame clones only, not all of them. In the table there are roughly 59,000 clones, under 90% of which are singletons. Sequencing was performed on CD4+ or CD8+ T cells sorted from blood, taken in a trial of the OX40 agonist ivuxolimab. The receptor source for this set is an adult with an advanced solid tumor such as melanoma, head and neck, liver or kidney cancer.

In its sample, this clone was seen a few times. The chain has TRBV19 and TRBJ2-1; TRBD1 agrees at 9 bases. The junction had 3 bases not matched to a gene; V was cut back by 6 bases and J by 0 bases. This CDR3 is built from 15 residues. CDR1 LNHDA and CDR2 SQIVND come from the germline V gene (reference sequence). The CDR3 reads CASSQQGASYNEQFF. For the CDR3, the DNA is TGTGCCAGTAGCCAACAGGGGGCCTCCTACAATGAGCAGTTCTTC. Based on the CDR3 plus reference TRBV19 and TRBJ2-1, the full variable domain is DGGITQSPKYLFRKEGQNVTLSCEQNLNHDAMYWYRQDPGQGLRLIYYSQIVNDFQKGDIAEGYSVSREKKESFPLTVTSAQKNPTAFYLCASSQQGASYNEQFFGPGTRLTVL.

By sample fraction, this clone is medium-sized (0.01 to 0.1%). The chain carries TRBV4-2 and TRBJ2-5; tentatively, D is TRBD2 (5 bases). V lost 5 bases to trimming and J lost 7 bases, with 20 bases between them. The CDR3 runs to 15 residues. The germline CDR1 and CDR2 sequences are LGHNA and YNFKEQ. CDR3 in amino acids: CASSDSGVGLGTQYF. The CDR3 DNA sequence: TGTGCCAGCAGCGACTCCGGGGTGGGGTTGGGGACCCAGTACTTC.

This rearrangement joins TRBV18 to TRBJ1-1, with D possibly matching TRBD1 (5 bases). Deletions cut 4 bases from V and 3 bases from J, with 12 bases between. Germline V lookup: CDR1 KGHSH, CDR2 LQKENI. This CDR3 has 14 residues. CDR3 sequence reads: CASSLSTGDTEAFF. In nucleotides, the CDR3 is TGTGCCAGCTCACTTTCCACAGGTGACACTGAAGCTTTCTTT.

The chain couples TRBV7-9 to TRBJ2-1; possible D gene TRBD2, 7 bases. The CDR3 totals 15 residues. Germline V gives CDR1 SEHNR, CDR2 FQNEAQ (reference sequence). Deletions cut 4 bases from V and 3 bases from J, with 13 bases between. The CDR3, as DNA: TGTGCCAGCAGCTCAGATAGGGGGGGCTACAATGAGCAGTTCTTC. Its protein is CASSSDRGGYNEQFF. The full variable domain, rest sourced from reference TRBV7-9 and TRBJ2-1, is DTGVSQNPRHKITKRGQNVTFRCDPISEHNRLYWYRQTLGQGPEFLTYFQNEAQLEKSRLLSDRFSAERPKGSFSTLEIQRTEQGDSAMYLCASSSDRGGYNEQFFGPGTRLTVL.

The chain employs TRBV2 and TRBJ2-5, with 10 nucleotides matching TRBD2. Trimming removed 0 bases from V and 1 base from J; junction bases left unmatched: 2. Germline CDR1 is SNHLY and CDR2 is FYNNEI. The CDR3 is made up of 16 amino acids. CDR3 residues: CASSEALAGGQETQYF. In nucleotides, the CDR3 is TGTGCCAGCAGTGAAGCCTTAGCGGGGGGCCAAGAGACCCAGTACTTC.

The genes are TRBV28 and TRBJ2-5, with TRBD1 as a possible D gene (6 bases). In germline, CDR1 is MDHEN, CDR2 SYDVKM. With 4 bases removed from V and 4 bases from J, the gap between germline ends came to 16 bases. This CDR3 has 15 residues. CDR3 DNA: TGTGCCAGCAGTTCCCGACAGGAGACAGCAGAGACCCAGTACTTC. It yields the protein CASSSRQETAETQYF.

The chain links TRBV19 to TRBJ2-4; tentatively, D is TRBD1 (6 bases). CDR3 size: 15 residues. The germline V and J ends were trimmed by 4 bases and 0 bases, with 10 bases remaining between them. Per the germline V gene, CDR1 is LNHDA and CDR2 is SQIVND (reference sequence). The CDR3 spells CASSSRTVAKNIQYF. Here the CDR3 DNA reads TGTGCCAGTAGTAGCCGGACAGTAGCCAAAAACATTCAGTACTTC.

The CDR3 here is CASTEGNTEAFF. The CDR3 DNA reads TGCGCCAGCACCGAGGGGAACACTGAAGCTTTCTTT. The rearrangement joins TRBV5-1 to TRBJ1-1; no definite D call. The CDR3 contains 12 residues. The germline V and J ends were trimmed by 6 bases and 1 base, with 7 bases remaining between them. Per germline, CDR1 SGHRS and CDR2 YFSETQ.

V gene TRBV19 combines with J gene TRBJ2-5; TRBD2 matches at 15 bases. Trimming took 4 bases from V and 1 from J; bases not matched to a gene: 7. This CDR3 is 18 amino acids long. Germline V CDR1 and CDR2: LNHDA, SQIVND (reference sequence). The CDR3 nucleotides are TGTGCCAGTAGTAGACTGGGACTAGCGGGAGGACCCCAAGAGACCCAGTACTTC. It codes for CASSRLGLAGGPQETQYF.

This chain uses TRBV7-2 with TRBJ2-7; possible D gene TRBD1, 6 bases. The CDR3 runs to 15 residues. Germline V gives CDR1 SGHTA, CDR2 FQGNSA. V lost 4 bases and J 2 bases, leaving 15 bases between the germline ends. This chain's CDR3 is CASSSDGTLAYEQYF. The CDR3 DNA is TGTGCCAGCAGCTCGGATGGGACACTTGCCTACGAGCAGTACTTC.

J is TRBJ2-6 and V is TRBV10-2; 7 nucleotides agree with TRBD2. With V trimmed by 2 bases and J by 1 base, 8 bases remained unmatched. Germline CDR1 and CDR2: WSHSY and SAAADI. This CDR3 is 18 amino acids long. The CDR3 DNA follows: TGCGCCAGCAGTGAGCTTAATCGGGGGGTATCTGGGGCCAACGTCCTGACTTTC. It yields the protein CASSELNRGVSGANVLTF.

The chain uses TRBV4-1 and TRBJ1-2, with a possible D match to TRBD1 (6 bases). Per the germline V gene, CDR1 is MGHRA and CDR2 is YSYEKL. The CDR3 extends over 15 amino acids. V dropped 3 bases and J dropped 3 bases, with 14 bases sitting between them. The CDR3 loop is CASSQTAGDDYGYTF. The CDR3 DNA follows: TGCGCCAGCAGCCAGACTGCAGGGGATGACTATGGCTACACCTTC.

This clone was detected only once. CDR3 DNA sequence: TGTGCCAGCAGTGACTCCGGGACAGGGATTGAAGCTTTCTTT. It yields the protein CASSDSGTGIEAFF. The chain combines TRBV6-1 with TRBJ1-1; 9 nucleotides match TRBD1. The germline gives CDR1 MNHNS, CDR2 SASEGT. Germline trimming cut 3 bases from V and 7 bases from J; bases unmatched to any gene: 6. This CDR3 region has 14 residues.

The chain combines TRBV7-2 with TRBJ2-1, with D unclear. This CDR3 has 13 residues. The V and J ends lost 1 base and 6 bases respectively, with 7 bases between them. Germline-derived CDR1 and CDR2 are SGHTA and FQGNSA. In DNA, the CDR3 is TGTGCCAGCAGCTTAGTACCCCCCAATGAGCAGTTCTTC. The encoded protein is CASSLVPPNEQFF.

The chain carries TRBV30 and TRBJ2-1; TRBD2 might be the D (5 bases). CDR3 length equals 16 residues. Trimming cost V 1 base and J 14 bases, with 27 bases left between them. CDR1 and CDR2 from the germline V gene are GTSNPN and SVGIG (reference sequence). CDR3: CAWSDPYRFEGRIEFF. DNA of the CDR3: TGTGCCTGGAGTGACCCCTATCGATTTGAGGGTAGGATTGAGTTCTTC.

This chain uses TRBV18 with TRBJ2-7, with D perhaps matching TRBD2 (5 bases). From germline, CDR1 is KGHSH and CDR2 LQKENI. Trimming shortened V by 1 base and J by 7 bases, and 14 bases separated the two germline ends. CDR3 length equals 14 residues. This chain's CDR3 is CASSPQSRRWEQYF. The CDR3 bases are TGTGCCAGCTCACCACAAAGCAGGAGGTGGGAGCAGTACTTC.

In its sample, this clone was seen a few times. CDR3 sequence: CASGSSQGGGPFPETQYF. DNA for the CDR3: TGTGCTAGTGGTTCCAGCCAGGGGGGAGGGCCTTTTCCGGAGACCCAGTACTTC. The V call is TRBV12-5, the J call TRBJ2-5, with D possibly called TRBD1 or TRBD2 (7 bases each). The V gene's germline CDR1 is LGHNT and CDR2 FRNRAP. Between the trimmed V and J ends, which lost 4 bases and 5 bases, there was a span of 26 bases. The CDR3 has 18 amino acids.

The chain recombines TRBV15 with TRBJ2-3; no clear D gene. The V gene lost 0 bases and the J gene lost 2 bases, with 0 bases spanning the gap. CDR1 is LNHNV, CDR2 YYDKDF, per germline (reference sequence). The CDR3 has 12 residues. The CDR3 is CATSRDTDTQYF. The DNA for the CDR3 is TGTGCCACCAGCAGAGACACAGATACGCAGTATTTT.

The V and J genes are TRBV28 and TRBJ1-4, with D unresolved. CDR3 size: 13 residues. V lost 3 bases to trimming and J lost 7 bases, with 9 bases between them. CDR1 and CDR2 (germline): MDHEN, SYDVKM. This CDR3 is CASSFSSAEKLFF. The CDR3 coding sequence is TGTGCCAGCAGTTTCTCTAGTGCTGAAAAACTGTTTTTT.

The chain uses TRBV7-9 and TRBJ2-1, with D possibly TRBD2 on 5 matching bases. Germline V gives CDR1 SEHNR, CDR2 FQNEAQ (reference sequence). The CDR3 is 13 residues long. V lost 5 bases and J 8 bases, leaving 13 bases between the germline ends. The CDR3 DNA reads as TGTGCCAGCAGCCTTCTAGACGGGGATGAGCAGTTCTTC. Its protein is CASSLLDGDEQFF.

CDR3 sequence (DNA): TGTGCCAGCAGCTTAAGACCAGATACGCAGTATTTT. It codes for CASSLRPDTQYF. The chain uses TRBV11-3 and TRBJ2-3; D gene unclear. The CDR3 is 12 amino acids. Germline V CDR1 and CDR2: SGHNT, YENEEA. V lost 2 bases to trimming and J lost 4 bases, with 4 bases between them. Variable domain in full (rest from reference TRBV11-3 and TRBJ2-3): EAGVVQSPRYKIIEKKQPVAFWCNPISGHNTLYWYLQNLGQGPELLIRYENEEAVDDSQLPKDRFSAERLKGVDSTLKIQPAELGDSAVYLCASSLRPDTQYFGPGTRLTVL.

The CDR3 nucleotides are TGCGCCAGCAGCTCGGACAGGGGGCCCTACAATGAGCAGTTCTTC. Amino acid sequence: CASSSDRGPYNEQFF. The rearrangement links TRBV5-1 to TRBJ2-1, with 11 bases matching TRBD1. CDR1 and CDR2 from the germline V gene are SGHRS and YFSETQ. The CDR3 length is 15 residues. V was clipped by 3 bases and J by 2 bases; unmatched bases: 1.

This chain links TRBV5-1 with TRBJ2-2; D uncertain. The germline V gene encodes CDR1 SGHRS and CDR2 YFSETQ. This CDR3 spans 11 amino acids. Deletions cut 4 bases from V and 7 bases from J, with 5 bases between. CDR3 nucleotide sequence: TGCGCCAGCAGCCTCAGCGGGGAGCTGTTTTTT. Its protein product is CASSLSGELFF.

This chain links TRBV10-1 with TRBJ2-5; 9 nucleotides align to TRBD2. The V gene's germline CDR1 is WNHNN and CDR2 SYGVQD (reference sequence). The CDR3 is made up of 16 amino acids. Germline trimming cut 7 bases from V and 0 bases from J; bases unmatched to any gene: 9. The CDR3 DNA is TGCGCCAGCACAACTGCGGGGGGGACGCACCAAGAGACCCAGTACTTC. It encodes CASTTAGGTHQETQYF.

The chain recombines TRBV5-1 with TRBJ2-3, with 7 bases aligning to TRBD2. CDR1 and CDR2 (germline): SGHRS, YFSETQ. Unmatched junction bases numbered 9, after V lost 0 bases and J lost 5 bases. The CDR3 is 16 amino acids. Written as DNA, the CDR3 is TGCGCCAGCAGCTTGGTACCCGGGGGGACGGGAGATACGCAGTATTTT. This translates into CASSLVPGGTGDTQYF.